The 25 T cell receptor beta chains given below trace back to one sample, sequenced in a study of blood T cell repertoires in COVID-19. This table comes from immunoSEQ multiplex PCR, and its TCRdb copy is limited to in-frame clones, with some not included. Of fewer than 250,000 clones listed, more than 75% are singletons. The sequencing input was peripheral blood. These TCRs come from a man aged 50 to 59 with acute or convalescent COVID-19.

This clone appeared a few times. V and J are TRBV7-2 and TRBJ1-1, with no clear D. The CDR3 is 14 amino acids. Trimming cost V 5 bases and J 1 base, with 11 bases left between them. Germline loops: CDR1 SGHTA, CDR2 FQGNSA. The CDR3 bases are TGTGCCAGCAGCCCAACTCGACAGAACACTGAAGCTTTCTTT. Protein product: CASSPTRQNTEAFF.

The rearrangement uses TRBV10-3 and TRBJ1-1; D possibly corresponds to TRBD1 (6 bases). The CDR3 spans 14 residues. Germline V CDR1 and CDR2: ENHRY, SYGVKD. V lost 4 bases and J 4 bases, leaving 13 bases between the germline ends. The CDR3 coding sequence is TGTGCCATCAGTGTAGAAAGGGGGACCACTGAAGCTTTCTTT. Its translation is CAISVERGTTEAFF.

J is TRBJ1-5 and V is TRBV7-9; a possible D gene is TRBD1 (5 bases). Germline loops: CDR1 SEHNR, CDR2 FQNEAQ (reference sequence). The CDR3 covers 13 residues. V shed 3 bases and J shed 4 bases, with 7 bases lying between them. The CDR3 nucleotides read TGTGCCAGCAGCTTCGGGGGGAATCAGCCCCAGCATTTT. Protein: CASSFGGNQPQHF.

A remark on this clone: At one boundary the junction diverges from the germline segment, which might be a read error. CDR3 loop: CASSPSGGAIYERYF. For the CDR3, the DNA is TGTGCCAGCAGCCCCTCGGGGGGGGCAATCTACGAGCGGTACTTC. The chain employs TRBV6-2 or TRBV6-3 and TRBJ2-7; 8 positions match TRBD2. Germline CDR1 reads MNHEY; CDR2 reads SVGEGT. This CDR3 spans 15 amino acids.

This rearrangement joins TRBV12-3 or TRBV12-4 to TRBJ1-5; D not certain. V was trimmed by 6 bases and J by 5 bases, leaving 11 bases between them. CDR3 size: 13 residues. CDR3 sequence (DNA): TGTGCCAGCAGGAGGAGGCAGGATCAGCCCCAGCATTTT. Translated, it gives CASRRRQDQPQHF.

The chain is built from TRBV18 and TRBJ1-3, with 7 bases lining up with TRBD1. J lost 2 bases, V lost 4 bases, and 8 bases had no gene match. Germline CDR1 KGHSH, CDR2 LQKENI. The CDR3 sequence is 16 residues long. CDR3 region: CASSQSMTGTGNTIYF. For the CDR3, the DNA is TGTGCCAGCTCACAATCTATGACAGGGACTGGAAACACCATATATTTT.

The V call is TRBV10-3, the J call TRBJ1-1, with D possibly matching TRBD1 (6 bases). V was clipped by 0 bases and J by 1 base, with 12 bases between them. The CDR3 has 16 amino acids. CDR1 and CDR2 (germline): ENHRY, SYGVKD. The CDR3 is CAISESIGRGNTEAFF. The CDR3 nucleotides read TGTGCCATCAGTGAGTCAATCGGCAGGGGGAACACTGAAGCTTTCTTT.

V gene TRBV6-5 combines with J gene TRBJ2-7, with 11 bases identical to TRBD2. The V gene's germline CDR1 is MNHEY and CDR2 SVGAGI. The CDR3 length is 15 residues. The junction had 5 bases not matched to a gene; V was cut back by 6 bases and J by 1 base. The chain's CDR3 is CASSSRLAGSYEQYF. The CDR3 DNA sequence: TGTGCCAGCAGCTCTCGACTAGCGGGGTCCTACGAGCAGTACTTC.

V gene TRBV21-1 combines with J gene TRBJ1-6; TRBD1 is the table's D call, not checked against the DNA. TRBV21-1 is an annotated pseudogene. This CDR3 contains 14 residues. The CDR3 DNA reads as TGTGCCAGCAGCAAGTCAGTTCTCCATTCACCCCTCCACTTT. This encodes CASSKSVLHSPLHF.

This clone was counted a single time. V and J are TRBV4-1 and TRBJ2-7; TRBD1 aligns across 8 bases. V trimming: 4 bases; J trimming: 6 bases; junction bases outside the gene matches: 8. Germline V CDR1 and CDR2: MGHRA, YSYEKL. The CDR3 covers 14 residues. As DNA, the CDR3 is TGCGCCAGCAGCCTGGGGACAGGAGTGATCGAGCAGTACTTC. This encodes CASSLGTGVIEQYF.

This clone was seen only a few times. The V and J genes are TRBV2 and TRBJ1-5; no definite D call. The germline CDR1 and CDR2 sequences are SNHLY and FYNNEI. The CDR3 loop spans 14 amino acids. Trimming pared 2 bases from V and 7 bases from J, leaving 12 bases between. The CDR3 loop is CASSEFPSGQPQHF. The CDR3 bases are TGTGCCAGCAGTGAATTCCCCTCGGGGCAGCCCCAGCATTTT.

The chain recombines TRBV6-5 with TRBJ1-2; D not resolved. The germline gives CDR1 MNHEY, CDR2 SVGAGI. The CDR3 extends over 16 amino acids. Trimming removed 2 bases from V and 0 bases from J, with 13 bases in between. In DNA form, the CDR3 reads TGTGCCAGCAGTTACGACGGACTCCCCTCTAACTATGGCTACACCTTC. Amino acids: CASSYDGLPSNYGYTF.

CDR3 sequence (DNA): TGTGCCAGCAGCTCGGGTGTCCATGAGCAGTTCTTC. Amino acids: CASSSGVHEQFF. The chain employs TRBV12-3 or TRBV12-4 and TRBJ2-1; no definite D call. V lost 6 bases and J lost 8, with 11 bases in between. CDR3 length equals 12 residues.

The gene calls are TRBV15 and TRBJ1-3; D not resolved. The V end lost 3 bases, the J end lost 0 bases, and 12 bases lay between the germline ends. Germline-derived CDR1 and CDR2 are LNHNV and YYDKDF (reference sequence). The CDR3 is 16 amino acids. CDR3 DNA sequence: TGTGCCACCAGCAGGCTTCCGGCGGTCTCTGGAAACACCATATATTTT. Translation: CATSRLPAVSGNTIYF.

The chain uses TRBV19 and TRBJ1-2, with D perhaps TRBD1 (6 bases). The CDR3 runs 15 residues. V lost 5 bases and J 4 bases, leaving 17 bases between the germline ends. Germline lookup yields CDR1 LNHDA and CDR2 SQIVND (reference sequence). The CDR3 DNA follows: TGTGCCAGTAGTCCAGGGGTGAAACAGTTCTATGGCTACACCTTC. Translation: CASSPGVKQFYGYTF.

The V and J genes are TRBV10-3 and TRBJ1-4; a weak D match, TRBD1 (6 bases). Germline lookup yields CDR1 ENHRY and CDR2 SYGVKD. This CDR3 contains 14 residues. Trimming removed 2 bases from V and 4 bases from J, with 8 bases in between. CDR3 protein: CAISEGQLNEKLFF. As DNA, the CDR3 is TGTGCCATCAGTGAGGGACAGCTTAATGAAAAACTGTTTTTT.

The chain carries TRBV6-5 and TRBJ2-3; no reliable D call. Trimming shortened V by 4 bases and J by 1 base, and 12 bases separated the two germline ends. CDR1 is MNHEY, CDR2 SVGAGI, per germline. This CDR3 region has 15 residues. In DNA form, the CDR3 reads TGTGCCAGCAGTTCTGACGGGTGGGGCACAGATACGCAGTATTTT. Protein product: CASSSDGWGTDTQYF.

CDR3 region: CAWSVNRGEQYF. For the CDR3, the DNA is TGTGCCTGGAGTGTTAACAGGGGCGAGCAGTACTTC. V usage is TRBV30 and J usage is TRBJ2-7, with 7 bases aligning to TRBD1. Germline CDR1 is GTSNPN and CDR2 is SVGIG (reference sequence). The V gene end was trimmed by 0 bases and the J gene end by 6 bases; junction bases not matched to a gene: 2. This CDR3 has 12 amino acids.

The V and J genes are TRBV5-5 and TRBJ1-1; D gene uncertain. The CDR3 runs to 15 residues. Deletions cut 4 bases from V and 6 bases from J, with 19 bases between. CDR1 and CDR2 from the germline V gene are SGHKS and YYEKEE (reference sequence). CDR3 protein: CASSHHTPTRAEAFF. In DNA form, the CDR3 reads TGTGCCAGCAGCCATCACACCCCCACGCGGGCTGAAGCTTTCTTT.

This chain joins TRBV25-1 and TRBJ1-6, with D possibly TRBD1 on 6 matching bases. Trimming took off 4 bases at V and 10 bases at J, with 11 bases between the two ends. In germline, CDR1 is MGHDK, CDR2 SYGVNS. The CDR3 totals 13 residues. This chain's CDR3 is CASSGDGGSPLHF. In nucleotides, the CDR3 is TGTGCCAGCAGTGGAGATGGGGGCTCACCCCTCCACTTT.

The V and J genes are TRBV11-3 and TRBJ1-5; the match to TRBD1 covers 7 bases. Germline values: CDR1 SGHNT, CDR2 YENEEA. CDR3 length: 16 residues. V lost 2 bases, J lost 6 bases, and 10 bases stayed unmatched. Here the CDR3 reads CASSLPGTGASQPQHF. CDR3 DNA sequence: TGTGCCAGCAGCTTACCGGGTACAGGGGCTTCTCAGCCCCAGCATTTT.

The gene calls are TRBV2 and TRBJ2-5, with TRBD2 identical over 8 bases. V lost 8 bases and J lost 1; bases outside the gene matches: 6. The CDR3 consists of 14 residues. The germline V gene encodes CDR1 SNHLY and CDR2 FYNNEI. CDR3 sequence (DNA): TGTGCCAGCGTCGGGGGGGCCGGCCAAGAGACCCAGTACTTC. It translates to CASVGGAGQETQYF.

This chain joins TRBV18 and TRBJ2-7; TRBD2 is a possible D gene (6 bases). CDR3 length equals 15 residues. Germline CDR1 KGHSH, CDR2 LQKENI. V was shortened by 1 base and J by 5 bases, with 15 bases between the two germline ends. CDR3 loop: CASSPQGLGGDEQYF. Here the CDR3 DNA reads TGTGCCAGCTCACCACAAGGGCTGGGAGGTGACGAGCAGTACTTC.

The count of this clone is one. V usage is TRBV6-6 and J usage is TRBJ1-2; 7 positions match TRBD1. V lost 5 bases, J lost 4 bases, and 13 bases stayed unmatched. This CDR3 contains 16 residues. CDR1 and CDR2 from the germline V gene are MNHNY and SVGAGI (reference sequence). CDR3 sequence: CASSHNPTTGSYGYTF. In DNA, the CDR3 is TGTGCCAGCAGTCACAACCCAACGACAGGGTCCTATGGCTACACCTTC.

V gene TRBV27 combines with J gene TRBJ1-1; D ambiguous. The CDR3 is 13 amino acids. The germline V gene encodes CDR1 MNHEY and CDR2 SMNVEV (reference sequence). Trimming stripped 2 bases from V and 1 base from J, with 5 bases between. The CDR3 loop reads CASSLNKNTEAFF. For the CDR3, the DNA is TGTGCCAGCAGTTTAAATAAGAACACTGAAGCTTTCTTT.